This T cell receptor beta chain was sequenced in a study of blood T cell repertoires in COVID-19. Study at large: T cells, B-cell-depleted T cells, or PBMCs provided the cDNA or gDNA that served as material.

Original data processing: Reference gene primer amplification gave estimated nucleated cell counts. This table comes from immunoSEQ multiplex PCR, and its TCRdb copy is limited to in-frame clones, with some not included. That table gives V, J and clone size, and the DNA gave D and trimming. Altogether 200,000 to 300,000 clones are present, just under 85% being singletons, with the ten largest covering roughly a tenth. Germline V CDR1 and CDR2: SQVTM, ANQGSEA. The germline V and J ends were trimmed by 1 base and 7 bases, with 13 bases remaining between them. This CDR3 has 13 amino acids. This sequence was found in a woman over 75 with acute or convalescent COVID-19. The specimen sequenced was peripheral blood. The J gene is TRBJ2-5, the V gene TRBV29-1, with D perhaps matching TRBD2 (6 bases). The CDR3 loop reads CSVEGRLSGTQYF. Here the CDR3 DNA reads TGCAGCGTTGAAGGCCGCCTTAGCGGGACCCAGTACTTC.